Here is one T cell receptor beta chain with its context. This sample is part of a study of blood T cell repertoires in COVID-19. On the study more broadly: Some COVID-19 samples were acute and others convalescent; all came from the United States, Italy and Spain.

Ages ranged from about 18 to 89 years, with residence in around 24 US areas. Clinical history reported by participants formed the basis on which cohorts were assigned. Recovered status applied to Cohort 3 donors who had two consecutive negative PCRs. It also applied to those with clearance or with symptom resolution. The method was immunoSEQ multiplex PCR; TCRdb's version includes in-frame clones alone and lacks a portion of them. This sample has about 260,000 clones, with 85% to 90% found just once. V was trimmed by 7 bases and J by 2 bases, leaving 11 bases between them. CDR1 is MNHEY and CDR2 is SVGAGI in the germline V gene. CDR3 length: 13 amino acids.

The specimen sequenced was PBMCs or T cells enriched from blood (not recorded which). This sequence was found in a woman between 18 and 29 years old who had recovered from COVID-19. J is TRBJ1-2 and V is TRBV6-5, with TRBD1 as a possible D gene (6 bases). CDR3 DNA: TGTGCCAGCATCGGACAGTGGAACTATGGCTACACCTTC. This sequence encodes CASIGQWNYGYTF.